The source of this TCR beta chain is a study of vaccination and CD4 T cells after COVID-19. With respect to this clonotype: What it binds is unknown.

This sample's treatment: approximately 9-day PBMC culture with coronavirus spike peptide pools or control peptides (ViraFEST assay). The unexposed donor gave CD4+ T cells before the COVID-19 pandemic (2011-2018). Each of days 3 and 7 saw half the medium replaced by fresh IL-2 medium. Sequencing of DNA taken from cultured CD4+ T cells relied on the Oncomine TCR Beta short-read assay. Genomic DNA from cultured CD4+ T cells was extracted. One entry per CDR3 protein results from TCRdb running MiXCR on the PCR reads. The data show about 6,300 distinct CDR3 sequences, approximately 35% seen once. Germline CDR1 and CDR2: DFQATT and SNEGSKA (reference sequence). The trim removed 2 bases at V and 6 bases at J, leaving 12 bases unmatched. The CDR3 sequence is 16 residues long.

This rearrangement joins TRBV20-1 to TRBJ2-2, with TRBD2 matching over 7 bases. The sequencing input was CD4+ T cells from blood, cultured in vitro. This TCR derives from a human donor in good health. The CDR3 sequence: CSARSGPGGRSGELFF. CDR3 bases: TGCAGTGCTAGATCCGGACCGGGGGGAAGGTCCGGGGAGCTGTTTTTT.